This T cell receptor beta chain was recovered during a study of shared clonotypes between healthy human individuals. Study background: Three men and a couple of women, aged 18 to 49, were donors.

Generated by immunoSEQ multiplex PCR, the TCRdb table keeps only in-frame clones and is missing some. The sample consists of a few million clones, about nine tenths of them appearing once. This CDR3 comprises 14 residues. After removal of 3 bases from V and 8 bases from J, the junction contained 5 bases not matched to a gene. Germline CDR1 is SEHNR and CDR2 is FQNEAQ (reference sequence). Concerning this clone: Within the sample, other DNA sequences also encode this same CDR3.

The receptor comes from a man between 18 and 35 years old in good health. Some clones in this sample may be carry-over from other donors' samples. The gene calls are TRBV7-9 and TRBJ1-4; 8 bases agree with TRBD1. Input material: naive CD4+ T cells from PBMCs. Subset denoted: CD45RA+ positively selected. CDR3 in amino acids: CASSFDRGGEKLFF. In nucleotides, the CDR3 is TGTGCCAGCAGCTTTGACAGGGGCGGGGAAAAACTGTTTTTT.